The 32 T cell receptor beta chains below all came from one sample that was sequenced in a study of regulatory T cells in long-lasting Graves disease. The TCR beta library used iRepertoire HTBI primers with Arm-PCR amplification of CDR3. TCRdb used MiXCR to reprocess the multiplex PCR reads, holding one entry per CDR3 protein. The sample lists 320,000 or so distinct CDR3 sequences, about 18% occurring once. Time point in this sample: newly diagnosed GD, antithyroid drugs for less than 3 months. Following extraction of RNA from PBMCs, that RNA was used to make the TCR library. The sequences come from peripheral blood mononuclear cells (PBMCs), collected at new diagnosis, from a patient treated with antithyroid drugs. The origin of the receptors is a female donor with Graves disease.

This clonotype has at least ten counts. The chain carries TRBV5-1 and TRBJ2-1, with D unclear. Trimming took 0 bases from V and 5 from J, leaving 12 bases between them. Germline values: CDR1 SGHRS, CDR2 YFSETQ. The CDR3 runs 15 residues. The CDR3 bases are TGCGCCAGCAGCTTGGATACCGGAACGCACAATGAGCAGTTCTTC. Protein: CASSLDTGTHNEQFF.

This clonotype was picked up a small number of times. This chain uses TRBV5-1 with TRBJ2-2, with TRBD1 identical over 7 bases. The germline V gene has CDR1 SGHRS and CDR2 YFSETQ. There are 15 residues in the CDR3. V was pared by 4 bases and J by 3 bases, with 6 bases of the junction left unmatched. The CDR3 loop reads CASSKQGPHTGELFF. Written as DNA, the CDR3 is TGCGCCAGCAGCAAACAGGGGCCCCACACCGGGGAGCTGTTTTTT.

This clonotype came up many times. The V gene is TRBV2, the J gene TRBJ1-1; D is uncertain. The CDR3 has 13 residues. CDR1 is SNHLY and CDR2 is FYNNEI in the germline V gene. Trimming shortened V by 6 bases and J by 8 bases, and 16 bases separated the two germline ends. CDR3 sequence reads: CASSDNGPSEAFF. DNA for the CDR3: TGTGCCAGCAGCGATAACGGGCCATCAGAAGCTTTCTTT.

The chain couples TRBV6-2 or TRBV6-3 to TRBJ2-7; D may correspond to TRBD1 or TRBD2 (5 bases each). Germline CDR1 is MNHEY and CDR2 is SVGEGT. The V end was cut by 6 bases, the J end by 2 bases, with 11 bases between. The CDR3 is 13 residues long. The CDR3 region is CASREAGPYEQYF. For the CDR3, the DNA is TGTGCCAGCAGGGAGGCAGGGCCCTACGAGCAGTACTTC.

This sequence joins TRBV6-2 or TRBV6-3 and TRBJ2-5; D is perhaps TRBD1 (6 bases). CDR3 length: 15 amino acids. V lost 6 bases and J 2 bases, leaving 16 bases between the germline ends. Germline CDR1 MNHEY, CDR2 SVGEGT. This CDR3 reads CASSPGAPPQETQYF. In nucleotides, the CDR3 is TGTGCCAGCAGCCCAGGGGCGCCTCCTCAAGAGACCCAGTACTTC.

This clonotype was counted many times. The chain has TRBV7-6 and TRBJ2-3; TRBD2 matches 12 bases. CDR3 size: 18 residues. Germline V gene lookup returns CDR1 SGHVS and CDR2 FNYEAQ. The V segment lost 3 bases and the J segment 6 bases; nucleotides outside the gene matches: 13. CDR3 protein: CASSFPSGLAGGSDTQYF. The DNA for the CDR3 is TGTGCCAGCAGCTTCCCATCGGGGCTAGCGGGAGGGTCGGATACGCAGTATTTT. Filled out from reference TRBV7-6 and TRBJ2-3, the complete variable domain reads GAGVSQSPRYKVTKRGQDVALRCDPISGHVSLYWYRQALGQGPEFLTYFNYEAQQDKSGLPNDRFSAERPEGSISTLTIQRTEQRDSAMYRCASSFPSGLAGGSDTQYFGPGTRLTVL.

This clonotype came up many times. This chain links TRBV14 with TRBJ2-1, with TRBD2 matching over 10 bases. Germline values: CDR1 SGHDN, CDR2 FVKESK. The CDR3 runs to 18 residues. Trimming took 1 base from V and 6 from J; bases not matched to a gene: 12. The CDR3, as DNA: TGTGCCAGCAGCCAAGGTGCTAGCGGGAGATGGGGTGGCAATGAGCAGTTCTTC. Its protein product is CASSQGASGRWGGNEQFF.

The V and J genes are TRBV5-1 and TRBJ1-3; D is perhaps TRBD1 (6 bases). The CDR3 is made up of 15 amino acids. Germline V gene data show CDR1 as SGHRS and CDR2 as YFSETQ. V was clipped by 3 bases and J by 0 bases, with 10 bases between them. The CDR3 is CASSSTGDSGNTIYF. The CDR3 region has the DNA TGCGCCAGCAGCTCGACAGGCGACTCTGGAAACACCATATATTTT. Variable domain in full (rest from reference TRBV5-1 and TRBJ1-3): KAGVTQTPRYLIKTRGQQVTLSCSPISGHRSVSWYQQTPGQGLQFLFEYFSETQRNKGNFPGRFSGRQFSNSRSEMNVSTLELGDSALYLCASSSTGDSGNTIYFGEGSWLTVV.

Many counts were recorded for this clonotype. The V and J genes are TRBV30 and TRBJ2-1; 7 bases are a match to TRBD2. Germline trimming cut 4 bases from V and 1 base from J; bases unmatched to any gene: 7. This CDR3 has 15 amino acids. The germline gives CDR1 GTSNPN, CDR2 SVGIG (reference sequence). The CDR3: CAWTLGSGSYNEQFF. Here the CDR3 DNA reads TGTGCCTGGACTCTGGGTAGCGGGTCCTACAATGAGCAGTTCTTC.

The table lists this clonotype with many counts. The V call is TRBV10-2, the J call TRBJ2-2, with 10 bases aligning to TRBD2. Germline lookup yields CDR1 WSHSY and CDR2 SAAADI. V trimming: 4 bases; J trimming: 1 base; junction bases outside the gene matches: 0. This CDR3 has 15 residues. CDR3 region: CASSASGGNTGELFF. CDR3 DNA sequence: TGCGCCAGCAGTGCTAGCGGGGGGAACACCGGGGAGCTGTTTTTT.

This clonotype was seen ten or more times. The chain uses TRBV24-1 and TRBJ2-1, with a weak D call TRBD2 (6 bases). CDR3 length: 19 amino acids. Germline V lookup: CDR1 KGHDR, CDR2 SFDVKD. The V and J ends lost 1 base and 5 bases respectively, with 23 bases between them. CDR3 loop: CATSDFGGERASLNNEQFF. In DNA form, the CDR3 reads TGTGCCACCAGTGATTTTGGGGGTGAGCGGGCCTCCCTAAACAATGAGCAGTTCTTC.

This clonotype was picked up a small number of times. No conserved phenylalanine or tryptophan ends this CDR3, so it is likely a read error. The chain employs TRBV7-9 and TRBJ2-7; D call uncertain. The CDR3 is 13 amino acids. V dropped 4 bases and J dropped 6 bases, with 13 bases sitting between them. Per germline, CDR1 SEHNR and CDR2 FQNEAQ (reference sequence). CDR3: CASSSSHGGEQYL. Here the CDR3 DNA reads TGTGCCAGCAGCTCCAGCCACGGCGGCGAGCAGTACCTC.

The rearrangement uses TRBV24-1 and TRBJ1-2; D possibly corresponds to TRBD1 (5 bases). V lost 5 bases to trimming and J lost 8 bases, with 14 bases between them. CDR3 length: 13 amino acids. Per the germline V gene, CDR1 is KGHDR and CDR2 is SFDVKD. CDR3: CATSALGGNGYTF. CDR3 nucleotide sequence: TGTGCCACCAGTGCCTTGGGGGGGAACGGCTACACCTTC.

The table lists this clonotype with many counts. This chain uses TRBV12-5 with TRBJ1-2; 9 bases match TRBD1. V lost 5 bases to trimming and J lost 2 bases; unmatched junction nucleotides: 12. There are 17 residues in the CDR3. Germline CDR1 and CDR2: LGHNT and FRNRAP. The CDR3: CASGIWTGVVRNYGYTF. Written as DNA, the CDR3 is TGTGCTAGTGGTATCTGGACAGGGGTGGTCAGAAACTATGGCTACACCTTC.

This clonotype has a count of ten or more. This chain links TRBV30 with TRBJ2-1, with D possibly being TRBD2 (6 bases). The germline CDR1 and CDR2 sequences are GTSNPN and SVGIG (reference sequence). The CDR3 has 19 amino acids. V was clipped by 8 bases and J by 0 bases, with 29 bases between them. CDR3 sequence (DNA): TGTGCCCATTCGTCGTTTGGTTCAGCGGGCCCGAGCTCCTACAATGAGCAGTTCTTC. Its translation is CAHSSFGSAGPSSYNEQFF.

This clonotype was counted ten times or more. The chain has TRBV5-4 and TRBJ2-3; TRBD2 is a possible D gene (6 bases). Trimming cost V 3 bases and J 4 bases, with 9 bases left between them. The CDR3 spans 13 residues. Germline CDR1 SGHNT, CDR2 YYREEE (reference sequence). DNA of the CDR3: TGTGCCAGCAGCTCGGAGGGCCCAGATACGCAGTATTTT. Translation gives CASSSEGPDTQYF.

The gene calls are TRBV5-4 and TRBJ2-3, with D possibly being TRBD2 (6 bases). V lost 4 bases, J lost 4 bases, and 16 bases lay in between. Germline loops: CDR1 SGHNT, CDR2 YYREEE (reference sequence). This CDR3 is 15 amino acids long. This CDR3 is CASSTPRGEADTQYF. The CDR3 DNA sequence: TGTGCCAGCAGCACCCCTAGAGGGGAGGCAGATACGCAGTATTTT.

This chain joins TRBV29-1 and TRBJ2-7; D possibly matches TRBD1 or TRBD2 (5 bases each). Germline V gene sequence: CDR1 SQVTM, CDR2 ANQGSEA. This CDR3 is built from 16 residues. Trimming took 1 base from V and 1 from J, leaving 17 bases between them. CDR3: CSVEGHWDARSYEQYF. For the CDR3, the DNA is TGCAGCGTTGAAGGTCACTGGGACGCCCGTTCCTACGAGCAGTACTTC.

In its sample, this clonotype was seen a few times. The chain has TRBV4-1 and TRBJ2-5, with 9 nucleotides matching TRBD2. Germline V gene lookup returns CDR1 MGHRA and CDR2 YSYEKL. Trimming removed 3 bases from V and 5 bases from J; junction bases left unmatched: 4. The CDR3 is 14 residues long. CDR3 region: CASSQASGVETQYF. Here the CDR3 DNA reads TGCGCCAGCAGCCAGGCTAGCGGGGTGGAGACCCAGTACTTC.

This chain connects TRBV28 to TRBJ1-2; D is possibly TRBD1 (6 bases). The CDR3 is 16 amino acids. The V end lost 7 bases, the J end lost 8 bases, and 26 bases lay between the germline ends. The germline V gene encodes CDR1 MDHEN and CDR2 SYDVKM. The CDR3 nucleotides are TGTGCCAGCAATACAGGGTCTGTTTTTGATTTGGGGGGCTACACCTTC. Its translation is CASNTGSVFDLGGYTF.

The chain joins TRBV28 to TRBJ1-2; D perhaps matches TRBD1 (6 bases). Germline loops: CDR1 MDHEN, CDR2 SYDVKM. V lost 6 bases and J lost 12, with 17 bases in between. This CDR3 has 12 residues. This chain's CDR3 is CASRQPGRTDTF. The CDR3 region has the DNA TGTGCCAGCAGGCAACCGGGACGGACAGACACCTTC.

The gene calls are TRBV30 and TRBJ2-5, with D maybe TRBD2 (7 bases). The CDR3 consists of 14 residues. Germline V CDR1 and CDR2: GTSNPN, SVGIG (reference sequence). V dropped 8 bases and J dropped 5 bases, with 21 bases sitting between them. The CDR3 region has the DNA TGTGCCGGGGGCCCCGGGGGGCCCAGGGAGACCCAGTACTTC. Its translation: CAGGPGGPRETQYF.

This clonotype was seen at least ten times. One end of the junction does not line up with germline, which may come from a read error. V gene TRBV10-2 combines with J gene TRBJ2-3; D may be TRBD2 (6 bases). In germline, CDR1 is WSHSY, CDR2 SAAADI. The CDR3 totals 15 residues. The CDR3 reads CASRGTRLSTDTQYF. The CDR3 region has the DNA TGTGCCAGCAGAGGGACTCGACTAAGCACAGATACGCAGTATTTT.

This clonotype has more than one count but fewer than ten. The gene calls are TRBV28 and TRBJ2-5; D is ambiguous. The V end was cut by 1 base, the J end by 5 bases, with 8 bases between. The CDR3 consists of 13 residues. The V gene's germline CDR1 is MDHEN and CDR2 SYDVKM. The CDR3 is CASSLSLGETQYF. The CDR3 DNA follows: TGTGCCAGCAGTTTATCCCTTGGGGAGACCCAGTACTTC.

This clonotype was observed many times. The chain combines TRBV6-1 with TRBJ1-5; no clear D gene. Trimming shortened V by 5 bases and J by 3 bases, and 8 bases separated the two germline ends. Germline CDR1 is MNHNS and CDR2 is SASEGT. This CDR3 has 13 amino acids. The CDR3 is CASSQRDNQPQHF. DNA of the CDR3: TGTGCCAGCAGTCAGAGGGACAATCAGCCCCAGCATTTT.

The chain has TRBV27 and TRBJ2-1, with D tentatively TRBD1 (6 bases). V gave up 2 bases and J gave up 8 bases, with 10 bases separating them. Germline V gives CDR1 MNHEY, CDR2 SMNVEV (reference sequence). The CDR3 extends over 13 amino acids. The CDR3 DNA reads TGTGCCAGCAGTTTAGGGGGCATCGATGAGCAGTTCTTC. Its translation is CASSLGGIDEQFF.

The gene calls are TRBV2 and TRBJ2-3; TRBD1 matches 10 bases. The V segment lost 8 bases and the J segment 0 bases; nucleotides outside the gene matches: 14. The germline V gene encodes CDR1 SNHLY and CDR2 FYNNEI. The CDR3 is 18 amino acids. CDR3 coding DNA: TGTGCCAGCTACCGGGACAGGGGCGTTTGGTCTAGCACAGATACGCAGTATTTT. Protein: CASYRDRGVWSSTDTQYF.

Concerning this clonotype itself: Sequence at one end of the junction differs from germline and may be a read error. This sequence joins TRBV6-1 and TRBJ2-7; unclear D gene. The germline gives CDR1 MNHNS, CDR2 SASEGT. The CDR3 totals 14 residues. The CDR3 region is CASSLGTSSHEQYF. The CDR3, as DNA: TGTGCCAGCAGTTTGGGCACGAGCTCCCACGAGCAGTACTTC.

This clonotype was seen ten or more times. The chain is built from TRBV12-3 or TRBV12-4 and TRBJ2-1; the match to TRBD2 covers 9 bases. After removal of 7 bases from V and 7 bases from J, the junction contained 5 bases not matched to a gene. The CDR3 covers 13 residues. The CDR3 here is CASIGLAGNEQFF. Written as DNA, the CDR3 is TGTGCCAGCATTGGCCTAGCGGGGAATGAGCAGTTCTTC.

This clonotype was seen at least ten times. The rearrangement links TRBV6-1 to TRBJ2-7; 16 bases are a match to TRBD2. The ends lost 5 bases at V and 1 base at J; junction bases unmatched: 11. Germline V lookup: CDR1 MNHNS, CDR2 SASEGT. This CDR3 comprises 19 residues. CDR3 bases: TGTGCCAGCAGTCCTACCGGGACTAGCGGGAGGGCCGTTTCCTACGAGCAGTACTTC. This sequence encodes CASSPTGTSGRAVSYEQYF.

With respect to this clonotype: This likely reflects a read error, since a far larger clone is one base away. CDR3 amino acids: CASSSRVKEQFF. CDR3 DNA sequence: TGTGCCAGCAGCTCCCGAGTTAAAGAGCAGTTCTTC. The chain is built from TRBV11-3 and TRBJ2-1; D unresolved. V was pared by 4 bases and J by 10 bases, with 11 bases between. This CDR3 region has 12 residues. In germline, CDR1 is SGHNT, CDR2 YENEEA.

The CDR3 DNA reads TGTGCCAGCAGCCAAGAAGCGTCTAGCGGTAGCACAGATACGCAGTATTTT. Translating it yields CASSQEASSGSTDTQYF. The chain uses TRBV4-2 and TRBJ2-3, with TRBD2 identical over 7 bases. The V gene's germline CDR1 is LGHNA and CDR2 YNFKEQ. This CDR3 has 17 residues. The trim removed 0 bases at V and 0 bases at J, leaving 6 bases unmatched.